The TCR beta chain under discussion was sequenced for a study of shared T cell receptors in the human thymus. Data came from immunoSEQ multiplex PCR; TCRdb stores just in-frame clones and leaves some out. Here the sample spans roughly 710,000 clones, 70% to 90% being singletons. With 0 bases removed from V and 1 base from J, the gap between germline ends came to 10 bases. Germline loops: CDR1 SGDLS, CDR2 YYNGEE. CDR3 length: 15 amino acids. These same records also appear under a second study, on human thymus T cells. That work contributes: Resections obtained during corrective heart surgery supplied the thymus tissue. Biased V and J segment usage appeared in thymus and peripheral blood.

This sequence was found in a girl under three years old with a congenital heart defect. V is TRBV9 and J is TRBJ1-2; the D is unclear. Sequencing input: thymocytes. CDR3 loop: CASSVEPQSNYGYTF. CDR3 DNA sequence: TGTGCCAGCAGCGTAGAACCACAAAGTAACTATGGCTACACCTTC.